Presented here are 10 T cell receptor beta chains from one specimen sequenced in a study of breast tumors, draining lymph nodes, adjacent tissues. TCRdb called the multiplex PCR reads again in MiXCR, with one record for every CDR3 protein. This sample has approximately 63,000 distinct CDR3 sequences, with approximately 54% found just once. The sample consisted of breast tumor tissue. All receptors come from a female donor with breast cancer. Some clones in this sample may be carry-over from other donors' samples.

The gene calls are TRBV6-4 and TRBJ1-3; the match to TRBD1 covers 7 bases. There are 15 residues in the CDR3. From germline, CDR1 is MRHNA and CDR2 SNTAGT. V was clipped by 6 bases and J by 2 bases; unmatched bases: 7. The CDR3 reads CASRSTGWTGNTIYF. The CDR3 DNA sequence: TGTGCCAGCAGATCGACAGGGTGGACTGGAAACACCATATATTTT.

This clonotype was picked up many times. The chain uses TRBV28 and TRBJ2-7; D may be TRBD1 (5 bases). The CDR3 consists of 14 residues. The germline gives CDR1 MDHEN, CDR2 SYDVKM. The germline V and J ends were trimmed by 5 bases and 4 bases, with 15 bases remaining between them. The CDR3 is CASSPSPGWYEQYF. In DNA, the CDR3 is TGTGCCAGCAGTCCCTCCCCAGGGTGGTACGAGCAGTACTTC.

This clonotype was detected only a few times. V usage is TRBV19 and J usage is TRBJ1-4; possible D gene TRBD1, 5 bases. Germline loops: CDR1 LNHDA, CDR2 SQIVND (reference sequence). Trimming removed 5 bases from V and 5 bases from J, with 21 bases in between. CDR3 length equals 17 residues. CDR3 sequence reads: CASSPGLAGAYNEKLFF. Written as DNA, the CDR3 is TGTGCCAGTAGTCCGGGACTAGCGGGAGCCTACAATGAAAAACTGTTTTTT.

Many counts were recorded for this clonotype. The chain uses TRBV28 and TRBJ2-7; D remains unclear. This CDR3 has 12 amino acids. The germline V and J ends were trimmed by 3 bases and 4 bases, with 7 bases remaining between them. Germline lookup yields CDR1 MDHEN and CDR2 SYDVKM. The CDR3 region is CASSLLIYEQYF. Written as DNA, the CDR3 is TGTGCCAGCAGTTTGCTGATTTACGAGCAGTACTTC.

The chain carries TRBV7-9 and TRBJ1-3; 9 nucleotides agree with TRBD1. The V segment lost 4 bases and the J segment 4 bases; nucleotides outside the gene matches: 5. The CDR3 runs to 15 residues. Per the germline V gene, CDR1 is SEHNR and CDR2 is FQNEAQ (reference sequence). The CDR3, as DNA: TGTGCCAGCAGCTCAACAGGGGGCCTGGGAAACACCATATATTTT. This sequence encodes CASSSTGGLGNTIYF.

The sample holds one count of this clonotype. The rearrangement joins TRBV11-1 to TRBJ2-1; TRBD1 or TRBD2 may be the D gene (7 bases each). This CDR3 comprises 18 residues. The ends were cut back, 5 bases at V and 1 base at J, with 21 bases in the middle. CDR1 and CDR2 (germline): SGHAT, FQDESV (reference sequence). CDR3 nucleotides: TGTGCCAGCAGCCCTAGGGAGGGGGCCCTGGGGTCCTACAATGAGCAGTTCTTC. Amino acids: CASSPREGALGSYNEQFF.

The rearrangement uses TRBV10-2 and TRBJ2-3; 7 positions agree with TRBD1. The trim removed 7 bases at V and 1 base at J, leaving 20 bases unmatched. Germline V gene sequence: CDR1 WSHSY, CDR2 SAAADI. The length of the CDR3 is 19 residues. CDR3: CASKRTQGQGETGTDTQYF. CDR3 sequence (DNA): TGCGCCAGCAAACGAACGCAGGGCCAGGGGGAAACTGGCACAGATACGCAGTATTTT.

This sequence joins TRBV2 and TRBJ2-7; 10 positions match TRBD1. Trimming took 2 bases from V and 5 from J; bases not matched to a gene: 6. The CDR3 extends over 15 amino acids. The germline V gene has CDR1 SNHLY and CDR2 FYNNEI. This CDR3 reads CASSERGTGVDEQYF. The CDR3, as DNA: TGTGCCAGCAGTGAAAGAGGGACAGGGGTTGACGAGCAGTACTTC.

The gene calls are TRBV2 and TRBJ2-5; D not certain. The CDR3 is 13 amino acids. Germline CDR1 reads SNHLY; CDR2 reads FYNNEI. V lost 4 bases to trimming and J lost 5 bases, with 11 bases between them. DNA of the CDR3: TGTGCCAGCAGTGGAATGGAGAGGGAGACCCAGTACTTC. Residues: CASSGMERETQYF. The full variable domain, completed using reference TRBV2 and TRBJ2-5, is EPEVTQTPSHQVTQMGQEVILRCVPISNHLYFYWYRQILGQKVEFLVSFYNNEISEKSEIFDDQFSVERPDGSNFTLKIRSTKLEDSAMYFCASSGMERETQYFGPGTRLLVL.

The chain links TRBV19 to TRBJ2-1; the D gene is possibly TRBD2 (7 bases). V was trimmed by 6 bases and J by 7 bases, leaving 19 bases between them. Germline values: CDR1 LNHDA, CDR2 SQIVND (reference sequence). The CDR3 covers 15 residues. The DNA for the CDR3 is TGTGCCAGTAGAGGGGGGGGAAGAGGTGGGAATGAGCAGTTCTTC. It codes for CASRGGGRGGNEQFF. Complete variable domain (other parts from reference TRBV19 and TRBJ2-1): DGGITQSPKYLFRKEGQNVTLSCEQNLNHDAMYWYRQDPGQGLRLIYYSQIVNDFQKGDIAEGYSVSREKKESFPLTVTSAQKNPTAFYLCASRGGGRGGNEQFFGPGTRLTVL.